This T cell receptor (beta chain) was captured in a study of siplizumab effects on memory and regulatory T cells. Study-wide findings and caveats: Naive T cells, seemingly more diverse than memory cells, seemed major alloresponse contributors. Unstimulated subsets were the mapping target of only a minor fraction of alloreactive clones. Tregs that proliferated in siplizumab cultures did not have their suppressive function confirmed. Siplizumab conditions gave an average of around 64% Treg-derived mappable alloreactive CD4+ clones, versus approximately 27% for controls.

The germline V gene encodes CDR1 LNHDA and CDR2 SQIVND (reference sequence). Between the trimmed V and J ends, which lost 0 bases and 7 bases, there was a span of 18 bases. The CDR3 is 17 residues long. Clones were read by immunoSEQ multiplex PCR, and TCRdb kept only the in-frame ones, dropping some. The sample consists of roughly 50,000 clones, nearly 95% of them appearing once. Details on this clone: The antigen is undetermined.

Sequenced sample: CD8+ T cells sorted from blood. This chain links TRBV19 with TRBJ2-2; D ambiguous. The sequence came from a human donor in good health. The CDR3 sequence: CASSIDLETGEFGELFF. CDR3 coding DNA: TGTGCCAGTAGTATAGATCTTGAGACCGGAGAGTTCGGGGAGCTGTTTTTT. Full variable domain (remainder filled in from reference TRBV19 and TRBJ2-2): DGGITQSPKYLFRKEGQNVTLSCEQNLNHDAMYWYRQDPGQGLRLIYYSQIVNDFQKGDIAEGYSVSREKKESFPLTVTSAQKNPTAFYLCASSIDLETGEFGELFFGEGSRLTVL.